The 9 T cell receptor beta chains below all came from one sample that was sequenced in a study of blood T cell repertoires in COVID-19. Method: immunoSEQ multiplex PCR; TCRdb's copy keeps in-frame clones and lacks some. The repertoire consists of some 95,000 clones, with approximately 91% occurring once and the leading ten covering around 2%. Sequenced sample: peripheral blood. These receptors were obtained from a human donor with active COVID-19. The donor label of this sample is uncertain.

This sequence joins TRBV28 and TRBJ1-5, with D unresolved. From germline, CDR1 is MDHEN and CDR2 SYDVKM. V lost 5 bases to trimming and J lost 7 bases, with 12 bases between them. The CDR3 is made up of 13 amino acids. CDR3 sequence: CASSRGWKQPQHF. The DNA of the CDR3 is TGTGCCAGCAGTCGCGGATGGAAACAGCCCCAGCATTTT.

The DNA of the CDR3 is TGTGCCAGCAACTCTCCCTTCGCACAGGGCGACAATGAGCAGTTCTTC. Amino acid sequence: CASNSPFAQGDNEQFF. The genes are TRBV5-4 and TRBJ2-1; possibly TRBD1 for D (6 bases). The germline CDR1 and CDR2 sequences are SGHNT and YYREEE (reference sequence). Trimming took 6 bases from V and 5 from J, leaving 21 bases between them. This CDR3 region has 16 residues.

The J gene is TRBJ2-7, the V gene TRBV19; tentative D call: TRBD2 (6 bases). This CDR3 has 13 amino acids. Germline CDR1 reads LNHDA; CDR2 reads SQIVND (reference sequence). Trimming took 5 bases from V and 1 from J, leaving 9 bases between them. CDR3 protein: CASSAGISYEQYF. Written as DNA, the CDR3 is TGTGCCAGTAGTGCGGGGATTTCCTACGAGCAGTACTTC.

This chain links TRBV23-1 with TRBJ1-1; TRBD1 agrees at 7 bases. TRBV23-1 is sorted into the ORF group, with uncertain function. V lost 0 bases and J lost 8; bases outside the gene matches: 6. The CDR3 is 14 amino acids. The DNA of the CDR3 is TGCGCCAGCAGTCAATCAGGTGGGACAGTAGAAGCTTTCTTT. It codes for CASSQSGGTVEAFF.

The rearrangement joins TRBV6-5 to TRBJ2-2; D unresolved. Deletions cut 6 bases from V and 2 bases from J, with 4 bases between. Germline CDR1 is MNHEY and CDR2 is SVGAGI. The CDR3 consists of 12 residues. CDR3 sequence (DNA): TGTGCCAGCAGCCGTAACACCGGGGAGCTGTTTTTT. This encodes CASSRNTGELFF.

The genes are TRBV11-3 and TRBJ2-7; D is possibly TRBD2 (6 bases). The CDR3 has 13 amino acids. V dropped 1 base and J dropped 5 bases, with 9 bases sitting between them. Germline-derived CDR1 and CDR2 are SGHNT and YENEEA. Here the CDR3 DNA reads TGTGCCAGCAGCTTAGCAGGAGGGGACGAGCAGTACTTC. Its translation is CASSLAGGDEQYF.

V is TRBV7-8 and J is TRBJ2-3, with TRBD1 matching 8 bases. V lost 5 bases and J lost 4; bases outside the gene matches: 14. CDR3 size: 17 residues. Per germline, CDR1 SGHVS and CDR2 FQNEAQ. The CDR3: CASSPRGTGVRADTQYF. The CDR3 DNA reads as TGTGCCAGCAGCCCCCGAGGGACAGGCGTTAGGGCAGATACGCAGTATTTT.

This rearrangement joins TRBV4-3 to TRBJ1-3; D not certain. The CDR3 contains 12 residues. V was trimmed by 0 bases and J by 6 bases, leaving 3 bases between them. Germline V gene sequence: CDR1 LGHNA, CDR2 YSLEER. This CDR3 reads CASSQDLNTIYF. CDR3 sequence (DNA): TGCGCCAGCAGCCAAGATCTAAACACCATATATTTT.

The gene calls are TRBV27 and TRBJ2-3, with 7 nucleotides matching TRBD2. Per germline, CDR1 MNHEY and CDR2 SMNVEV (reference sequence). The CDR3 runs 13 residues. The ends lost 5 bases at V and 5 bases at J; junction bases unmatched: 4. As DNA, the CDR3 is TGTGCCAGCAGTCGGACTAGGGAAGATACGCAGTATTTT. Translating gives CASSRTREDTQYF.